What follows are 2 T cell receptor beta chains derived from one specimen sequenced in a study of Graves' ophthalmopathy and Graves' hyperthyroidism. Amplification from RNA transcripts yielded the TCR beta CDR3 regions. HTBI primers primed a first-round RT-PCR, and a second-round multiplex PCR followed. TCRdb re-derived calls from the multiplex PCR reads in MiXCR, one entry per CDR3 protein. The sample lists 450,000 to 600,000 distinct CDR3 sequences, roughly 39% occurring once. The specimen sequenced was peripheral blood or thyroid tissue (not recorded which). These receptors originate from an adult man with Graves' hyperthyroidism.

The table lists this clonotype with many counts. The chain is built from TRBV10-3 and TRBJ2-5, with 8 positions matching TRBD1. The J segment lost 5 bases and the V segment lost 6 bases, leaving 8 bases of the junction unmatched. The germline V gene has CDR1 ENHRY and CDR2 SYGVKD. This CDR3 region has 14 residues. The CDR3 sequence is CAIRRTGPSETQYF. DNA for the CDR3: TGTGCCATCAGGAGGACAGGGCCCTCGGAGACCCAGTACTTC.

The chain joins TRBV6-5 to TRBJ2-3; maybe TRBD1 (6 bases). Germline assignment: CDR1 MNHEY and CDR2 SVGAGI. CDR3 length equals 16 residues. V lost 6 bases and J lost 0, with 16 bases in between. Here the CDR3 reads CASRLRGSWSTDTQYF. In nucleotides, the CDR3 is TGTGCCAGCAGGCTGAGGGGGAGCTGGAGCACAGATACGCAGTATTTT.